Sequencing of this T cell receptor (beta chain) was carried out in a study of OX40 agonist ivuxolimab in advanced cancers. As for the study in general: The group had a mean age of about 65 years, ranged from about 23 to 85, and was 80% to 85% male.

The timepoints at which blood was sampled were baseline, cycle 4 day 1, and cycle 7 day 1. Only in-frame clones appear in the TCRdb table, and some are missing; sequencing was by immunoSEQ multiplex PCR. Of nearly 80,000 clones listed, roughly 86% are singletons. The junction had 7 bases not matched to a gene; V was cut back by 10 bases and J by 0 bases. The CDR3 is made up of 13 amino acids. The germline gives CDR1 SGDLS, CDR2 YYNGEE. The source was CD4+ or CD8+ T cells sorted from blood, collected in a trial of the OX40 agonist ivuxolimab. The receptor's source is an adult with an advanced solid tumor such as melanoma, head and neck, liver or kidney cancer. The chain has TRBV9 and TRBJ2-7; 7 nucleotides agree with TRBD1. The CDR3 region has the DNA TGTGCCTCCGGGACAGAGAGCTCCTACGAGCAGTACTTC. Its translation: CASGTESSYEQYF.